These T cell receptor beta chains were read from a single sample in a study of blood T cell repertoires in COVID-19. The method was immunoSEQ multiplex PCR; TCRdb's version includes in-frame clones alone and lacks a portion of them. The sample has about 280,000 clones; 85% to 90% are singletons. The sequenced sample was peripheral blood. These TCRs come from a man aged 40-49 years with acute or convalescent COVID-19. The conserved cysteine and the conserved F or W are not part of the CDR3 here. The order of the fields is V gene, CDR3 protein.

>TRBV29-1
SVEEGTGGSYGYT
>TRBV7-9
ASSLVRTGRHTGELF
>TRBV30
AWSEPTRGYT
>TRBV6-6
ASSYNRDTEAF
>TRBV5-1
ASSPGLAYQETQY
>TRBV10-3
AIRTTGRLDEQY
>TRBV15
ATSRDRGYEQY
>TRBV11-1
ASSLRQARRNNEQF
>TRBV3-1/TRBV3-2
ASTSGGGWGNNEQF
>TRBV18
ASSPYTYNEQF
>TRBV10-3
ASTVGGELF
>TRBV27
ASSLQGVRIISPLH
>TRBV14
ASSQLQGVPEAF
>TRBV5-1
ASSVDGTRGYT
>TRBV28
ASSPRGNARPYEQY
>TRBV5-1
ASSPVEVTTEAF
>TRBV2
ASSDGLAGRFGDNEQF
>TRBV3-1/TRBV3-2
ASSPSRGATEAF
>TRBV5-8
ASSWTPYNEQF
>TRBV20-1
SASKAGEETQY
>TRBV12-3/TRBV12-4
ASRETGFGYT
>TRBV19
ASSRWRDVYGYT
>TRBV6-5
ASMVRGSTEAF
>TRBV10-1
ASRPGTANTEAF
>TRBV12-5
ASGVTGGNEKLF
>TRBV25-1
ASRLAGSYEQY